Here is one T cell receptor (beta chain) with its context. The table came from immunoSEQ multiplex PCR; TCRdb's copy has only in-frame clones and leaves some out. The sample records about 97,000 clones, 80% to 95% being singletons. The data are from a study of graft-versus-host responses after intestinal transplantation. Germline V gene data show CDR1 as SEHNR and CDR2 as FQNEAQ (reference sequence). CDR3 size: 15 residues. The ends were cut back, 0 bases at V and 1 base at J, with 9 bases in the middle. The receptor's source is a human patient who received an intestinal transplant, so some T cells may come from the graft donor. The sample in question was PBMCs, obtained roughly 410 days after intestinal transplant. This chain uses TRBV7-9 with TRBJ1-1; possibly TRBD1 for D (5 bases). The CDR3 DNA reads TGTGCCAGCAGCTTAGCGGGGGTGGCGAACACTGAAGCTTTCTTT. Encoded protein: CASSLAGVANTEAFF.